This T cell receptor (beta chain) was identified during a study of blood T cell repertoires in COVID-19. Turning to the study itself: PBMCs, B-cell-depleted T cells, or T cells provided the cDNA or gDNA that made up the material.

Original methodology: Amplification of reference gene primers was used by the study to estimate nucleated cell counts. TCRdb's copy holds only in-frame clones and misses some; the assay was immunoSEQ multiplex PCR. That table is the source of V, J and clone size, and D and trimming were worked out from the DNA. The data contain about 230,000 clones, more than 70% of them seen just once; the ten biggest clones take up 5.7%. J was trimmed by 5 bases and V by 6 bases; bases with no gene match: 9. The CDR3 extends over 14 amino acids. Germline V gene sequence: CDR1 KGHSH, CDR2 LQKENI. The sequenced sample consisted of peripheral blood. The chain recombines TRBV18 with TRBJ1-2; 7 bases map to TRBD1. The TCR originated in a man older than 75 with acute or convalescent COVID-19. The CDR3 DNA is TGTGCCAGCTCCGTCACAGGGGAGAGTTATGGCTACACCTTC. It specifies CASSVTGESYGYTF.